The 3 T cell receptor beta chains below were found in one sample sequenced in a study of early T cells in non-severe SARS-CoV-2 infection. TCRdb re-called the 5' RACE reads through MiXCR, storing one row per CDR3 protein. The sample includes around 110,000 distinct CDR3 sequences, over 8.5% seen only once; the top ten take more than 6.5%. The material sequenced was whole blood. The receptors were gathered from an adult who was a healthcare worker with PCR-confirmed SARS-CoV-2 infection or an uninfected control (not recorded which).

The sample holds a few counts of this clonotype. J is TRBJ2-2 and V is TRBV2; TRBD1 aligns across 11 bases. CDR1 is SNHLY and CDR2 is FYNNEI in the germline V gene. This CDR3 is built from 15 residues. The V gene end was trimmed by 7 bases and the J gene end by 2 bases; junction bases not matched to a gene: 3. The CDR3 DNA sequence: TGTGCCAGCACTGGGACAGGGGGTAACACCGGGGAGCTGTTTTTT. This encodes CASTGTGGNTGELFF.

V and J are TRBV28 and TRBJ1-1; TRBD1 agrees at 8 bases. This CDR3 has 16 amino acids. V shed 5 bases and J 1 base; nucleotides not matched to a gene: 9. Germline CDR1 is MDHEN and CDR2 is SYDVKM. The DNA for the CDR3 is TGTGCCAGCAGTCAATACTACAGGGGGGCGAACACTGAAGCTTTCTTT. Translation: CASSQYYRGANTEAFF.

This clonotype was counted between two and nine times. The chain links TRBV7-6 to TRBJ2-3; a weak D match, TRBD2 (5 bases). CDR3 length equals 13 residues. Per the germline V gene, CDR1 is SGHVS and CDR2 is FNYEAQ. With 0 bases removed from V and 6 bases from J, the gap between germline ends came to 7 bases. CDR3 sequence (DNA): TGTGCCAGCAGCTTAGCGGTAGCGGATACGCAGTATTTT. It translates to CASSLAVADTQYF.